This TCR beta chain comes out of a study of shared clonotypes between healthy human individuals (dated by TCRdb to 2018 to 2021). Study-level background: The cohort comprised a couple of women and a few men aged 18 to 49 years. Per donor, three plates each were used for CD4 naive and CD4 memory, two for CD8 naive, and one for CD8 memory. The study deeply sequenced blood TCR repertoires of 5 or 6 healthy adults to estimate repertoire size and the extent of clonotype sharing between individuals. To increase sequencing depth and limit assay-specific biases, different laboratories used diverse techniques to prepare libraries and sequence TCR repertoires. Per donor, leukapheresis produced somewhere between about 0.94 and 9 billion PBMCs. The paper as a whole reports these results and caveats: Based on pairwise subsampling, the degree of clonotype sharing among donors was expected to be affected by sequencing depth. Naive subsets generally had larger estimated clonotype richness than memory subsets. Sharing across a few donors was observed for about 5% of naive CD4, under 4% of naive CD8, 2% to 2.5% of memory CD4, and about 0.39% of memory CD8 clonotypes. Sampling was restricted to blood, and TCR repertoires in tissue are likely to differ from TCR repertoires in blood. Compared with non-shared clonotypes, clonotypes shared by all four sorted-subset donors had higher generation probabilities. Even with the large sequencing depth, rarefaction of the sorted-subset datasets indicated that sequencing was incomplete. Because the study included a small number of donors, the genetic and exposure-history diversity represented was limited.

Using the deep immunoSEQ assay, multiplex PCR amplified TCR CDR3 regions from genomic DNA. Extracted genomic DNA from each cell subset was distributed evenly across all wells of several immunoSEQ 96-well plates, and each plate was treated as a replicate. For sorted subsets, each replicate PCR was loaded with 200 ng genomic DNA, equivalent to 25,000 to 30,000 T cell genomes. Purified libraries were quantified with a Qubit 3.0 fluorometer, sized on a Bioanalyzer 2100, and re-quantified with the KAPA Library Quantification kit. Each immunoSEQ 96-well plate was sequenced on its own single-read 150-cycle Illumina NextSeq 550 flow cell. In the paper's pipeline: Because only junctional sequences without quality scores were contained in the immunoSEQ output, filtering matching that applied to full-length reads could not be performed. To assign V/J genes and CDR3, sequences were annotated using PyIR, a Python wrapper for IgBLAST v1.9, with IMGT germline references. Any read was removed if the V/J assignment was weak (E-value above 1e-6), the CDR3 was missing, or the read contained stop codons, out-of-frame junctions, or ambiguous translated residues. A V3J clonotype was defined by an identical inferred V gene, J gene, and CDR3 amino acid sequence. To compute the percentage overlap between repertoires, the number of shared unique clonotypes was divided by the size of the smaller repertoire. Richness of each repertoire was evaluated using RTK rarefaction, the Chao1 estimator, and Recon v2.1 estimates of unobserved clonotypes. For all TCRbeta clonotypes obtained by the gDNA method from four donors, generation probabilities were computed with OLGA. The immuneACCESS repertoire file appears here via TCRdb, limited to in-frame rearrangements. These files lack a portion of the clones; in checked studies, under half of the deficit traces to unresolved V genes, and the cause of the others is not known. D and trimming were read from the DNA, whereas the V and J calls and clone size are those reported in that table. This sample has hundreds of thousands of clones in its table, and about 95% of those were observed once. The ten top clones hold less than 0.13% of the sample.

CD8 naive samples were CD45RO-negative cells positively selected for CCR7, giving a CD45RA+CCR7+ population that excluded TemRA cells. The donors were healthy, HIV-negative adults who had no recently reported acute infections or vaccinations. Every donor was a Caucasian adult residing in Nashville, Tennessee, USA. After blood collection by leukapheresis, PBMCs were isolated using Ficoll-Histopaque density gradient centrifugation and then cryopreserved in the vapor phase of liquid nitrogen. Purity and quantity of every magnetically sorted T cell population were checked by analytical flow cytometry. Genomic DNA was isolated from each sorted fraction and quantified by UV absorbance on a Nanodrop 2000c. Points on this clone: Its specific antigen is unknown. No base quality values were provided; no much bigger clone lies one nucleotide off.

The TCR originated in a woman in her thirties in good health. The sequenced material came from naive CD8+ T cells sorted from blood. Sample cell subset or site, as interpreted from the label and publication: CD45RA+CCR7+.

For the CDR3, the sequence is CATSVGSPHNEQFF. The bases are TGTGCCACCTCAGTGGGGTCACCCCATAATGAGCAGTTCTTC. The V gene is TRBV15 and the J gene is TRBJ2-1; no confident D gene assignment can be made. CDR1 LNHNV and CDR2 YYDKDF are derived from the germline V gene (reference sequence). Cut back by 8 bases and 7 bases, the V and J ends lie 18 bases apart. From the cysteine through the phenylalanine, the CDR3 covers 14 amino acids. CDR3 DNA is the only sequence kept; it has 42 bases, read in frame from the first base.